Shown below are 29 T cell receptor beta chains from a single sample sequenced in a study of blood T cell repertoires in COVID-19. Measured with immunoSEQ multiplex PCR; TCRdb has only the in-frame clones, and not every one. The profile covers 120,000 to 150,000 clones, with 80% to 90% appearing a single time and about 2.8% taken by the ten largest. The sample was peripheral blood. These receptors were obtained from a human donor with acute or convalescent COVID-19. The donor label of this sample is uncertain.

This chain joins TRBV4-1 and TRBJ1-2, with 8 nucleotides matching TRBD1. J was trimmed by 8 bases and V by 3 bases; bases with no gene match: 11. The CDR3 spans 15 residues. Germline V gene sequence: CDR1 MGHRA, CDR2 YSYEKL. The CDR3 protein is CASSQPDRDYWGYTF. The CDR3 DNA follows: TGCGCCAGCAGCCAGCCGGACAGGGACTATTGGGGCTACACCTTC.

This clone was detected once. This chain links TRBV10-3 with TRBJ1-3; no firm D call. V lost 3 bases and J lost 0, with 9 bases in between. CDR3 size: 15 residues. CDR1 is ENHRY, CDR2 SYGVKD, per germline. The CDR3 protein is CAISDNLLSGNTIYF. CDR3 in DNA: TGTGCCATCAGTGATAACTTGCTCTCTGGAAACACCATATATTTT.

This chain links TRBV3-1 (or the pseudogene TRBV3-2) with TRBJ1-6, with D tentatively TRBD1 (5 bases). Germline V CDR1 and CDR2: LGHDT, YNNKEL (reference sequence). Deletions cut 3 bases from V and 8 bases from J, with 11 bases between. CDR3 length: 14 residues. In DNA form, the CDR3 reads TGTGCCAGCAGCCACAATGGGGCGGATTCACCCCTCCACTTT. Protein sequence: CASSHNGADSPLHF.

The J gene is TRBJ2-7, the V gene TRBV7-2; maybe TRBD1 (6 bases). Trimming pared 0 bases from V and 5 bases from J, leaving 8 bases between. This CDR3 region has 13 residues. CDR1 SGHTA and CDR2 FQGNSA come from the germline V gene. The CDR3 nucleotides are TGTGCCAGCAGCTTAGCGACAGGACACGAGCAGTACTTC. Translated: CASSLATGHEQYF.

The rearrangement joins TRBV11-2 to TRBJ1-3; D might be TRBD1 (6 bases). The CDR3 sequence is 16 residues long. Deletions cut 4 bases from V and 0 bases from J, with 13 bases between. Per the germline V gene, CDR1 is SGHAT and CDR2 is FQNNGV. The CDR3 bases are TGTGCCAGCAGCTACGACAGGCCCGGCTCTGGAAACACCATATATTTT. Amino acids: CASSYDRPGSGNTIYF.

This clone was seen only a few times. This chain joins TRBV2 and TRBJ1-3; D is undetermined. Trimming took 1 base from V and 0 from J, leaving 7 bases between them. In germline, CDR1 is SNHLY, CDR2 FYNNEI. The CDR3 runs to 15 residues. The CDR3 region is CASSEELSSGNTIYF. CDR3 sequence (DNA): TGTGCCAGCAGTGAAGAACTGAGCTCTGGAAACACCATATATTTT.

For the CDR3, the DNA is TGTGCCATCAGTGACGGGGTGACTGAAGCTTTCTTT. Its translation is CAISDGVTEAFF. The chain joins TRBV10-3 to TRBJ1-1; D remains unclear. Trimming shortened V by 3 bases and J by 5 bases, and 7 bases separated the two germline ends. Germline CDR1 and CDR2: ENHRY and SYGVKD. This CDR3 comprises 12 residues.

The chain joins TRBV4-2 to TRBJ2-2; 10 positions agree with TRBD2. CDR1 LGHNA and CDR2 YNFKEQ come from the germline V gene. V trimming: 4 bases; J trimming: 4 bases; junction bases outside the gene matches: 6. This CDR3 is built from 16 residues. The CDR3: CASSREAGGTTGELFF. The CDR3 DNA sequence: TGTGCCAGCAGCCGGGAAGCGGGGGGGACCACCGGGGAGCTGTTTTTT.

The V and J genes are TRBV5-1 and TRBJ2-4; weak D call: TRBD1 (6 bases). Germline V lookup: CDR1 SGHRS, CDR2 YFSETQ. Trimming removed 4 bases at V and 0 bases at J, with 14 bases between. The CDR3 loop spans 16 amino acids. The CDR3 reads CASSPGDILAKNIQYF. The DNA for the CDR3 is TGCGCCAGCAGCCCCGGGGACATTCTAGCCAAAAACATTCAGTACTTC. Using reference TRBV5-1 and TRBJ2-4 for the parts outside the CDR3, the full variable domain is KAGVTQTPRYLIKTRGQQVTLSCSPISGHRSVSWYQQTPGQGLQFLFEYFSETQRNKGNFPGRFSGRQFSNSRSEMNVSTLELGDSALYLCASSPGDILAKNIQYFGAGTRLSVL.

The chain carries TRBV7-2 and TRBJ2-3; no clear D gene. Germline values: CDR1 SGHTA, CDR2 FQGNSA. The CDR3 consists of 16 residues. Trimming took 1 base from V and 2 from J, leaving 13 bases between them. The CDR3 nucleotides read TGTGCCAGCAGCTTAGTGCGGAGATTTCCCACAGATACGCAGTATTTT. Translated: CASSLVRRFPTDTQYF.

The V gene is TRBV18, the J gene TRBJ1-6; weak D call: TRBD1 (5 bases). With 2 bases removed from V and 5 bases from J, the gap between germline ends came to 13 bases. The CDR3 has 16 amino acids. Germline V gene sequence: CDR1 KGHSH, CDR2 LQKENI. CDR3 sequence: CASSPVNRGNNSPLHF. The DNA for the CDR3 is TGTGCCAGCTCACCAGTGAATCGGGGGAATAATTCACCCCTCCACTTT.

The table lists this clone with a few counts. This sequence joins TRBV19 and TRBJ1-1; 9 positions match TRBD1. V gave up 3 bases and J gave up 0 bases; unmatched junction bases: 8. This CDR3 contains 17 residues. The V gene's germline CDR1 is LNHDA and CDR2 SQIVND (reference sequence). For the CDR3, the DNA is TGTGCCAGTAGTATGGCTTTTGGACAGGGGATGAACACTGAAGCTTTCTTT. Translation gives CASSMAFGQGMNTEAFF.

A single count supports this clone. This chain joins TRBV5-4 and TRBJ2-3, with 7 positions matching TRBD1. The CDR3 is 14 residues long. CDR1 is SGHNT, CDR2 YYREEE, per germline (reference sequence). V was pared by 5 bases and J by 1 base, with 4 bases of the junction left unmatched. Written as DNA, the CDR3 is TGTGCCAGCAGGGGGACAGCCGGCACAGATACGCAGTATTTT. This translates into CASRGTAGTDTQYF.

The chain joins TRBV3-1 (or the pseudogene TRBV3-2) to TRBJ2-3, with D tentatively TRBD2 (5 bases). The CDR3 loop spans 12 amino acids. CDR1 is LGHDT, CDR2 YNNKEL, per germline (reference sequence). Between the trimmed V and J ends, which lost 4 bases and 6 bases, there was a span of 8 bases. The CDR3 sequence: CASSLSVDTQYF. The CDR3 bases are TGTGCCAGCAGCCTTAGCGTTGATACGCAGTATTTT.

This rearrangement joins TRBV27 to TRBJ1-6; 7 positions agree with TRBD1. CDR3 length equals 12 residues. V lost 8 bases to trimming and J lost 7 bases; unmatched junction nucleotides: 2. Germline-derived CDR1 and CDR2 are MNHEY and SMNVEV (reference sequence). The CDR3 DNA sequence: TGTGCCAGCCGGGACAGCAATTCACCCCTCCACTTT. Protein product: CASRDSNSPLHF.

V usage is TRBV10-1 and J usage is TRBJ1-3; 12 bases are shared with TRBD1. V lost 7 bases, J lost 3 bases, and 7 bases stayed unmatched. Germline V gene sequence: CDR1 WNHNN, CDR2 SYGVQD (reference sequence). The CDR3 consists of 16 residues. For the CDR3, the DNA is TGCGCCAGCACTAACCGGGACAGGGGGCGTGGAAACACCATATATTTT. Translating it yields CASTNRDRGRGNTIYF.

The chain employs TRBV11-2 and TRBJ1-4, with D tentatively TRBD1 (6 bases). CDR1 and CDR2 (germline): SGHAT, FQNNGV. The CDR3 has 16 residues. V was clipped by 5 bases and J by 0 bases, with 13 bases between them. CDR3 DNA: TGTGCCAGCAGCCGGGGACACTTTGCAACTAATGAAAAACTGTTTTTT. Its protein is CASSRGHFATNEKLFF.

This clone was picked up a small number of times. This sequence joins TRBV7-9 and TRBJ2-7; weak D call: TRBD2 (5 bases). This CDR3 comprises 11 residues. Trimming removed 3 bases at V and 7 bases at J, with 7 bases between. CDR1 is SEHNR and CDR2 is FQNEAQ in the germline V gene (reference sequence). For the CDR3, the DNA is TGTGCCAGCAGCTTCGGGGATGAGCAGTACTTC. Amino acid sequence: CASSFGDEQYF.

This chain links TRBV6-5 with TRBJ2-1, with D possibly being TRBD1 (7 bases). V lost 4 bases and J 4 bases, leaving 14 bases between the germline ends. This CDR3 region has 15 residues. The germline V gene has CDR1 MNHEY and CDR2 SVGAGI. The CDR3 reads CASSSLTGTYNEQFF. The DNA of the CDR3 is TGTGCCAGCAGTTCACTGACAGGGACTTACAATGAGCAGTTCTTC.

The CDR3 DNA sequence: TGTGCCAGCAGTTATTCGGGACACCCGAACACTGAAGCTTTCTTT. This gives the protein CASSYSGHPNTEAFF. This chain links TRBV6-2 or TRBV6-3 with TRBJ1-1; a weak D match, TRBD1 (6 bases). CDR1 MNHEY and CDR2 SVGEGT come from the germline V gene. This CDR3 is built from 15 residues. Trimming removed 3 bases at V and 1 base at J, with 12 bases between.

The chain combines TRBV6-5 with TRBJ1-4; TRBD1 agrees at 9 bases. Germline V gives CDR1 MNHEY, CDR2 SVGAGI. This CDR3 is built from 14 residues. With 6 bases clipped from V and 8 bases from J, the junction kept 7 bases outside the gene matches. In DNA, the CDR3 is TGTGCCAGCAGACCGGGACAGGGCTGGGAAAAACTGTTTTTT. Translated, it gives CASRPGQGWEKLFF.

The V gene is TRBV2, the J gene TRBJ2-1; D is perhaps TRBD2 (5 bases). Trimming removed 4 bases from V and 8 bases from J, with 9 bases in between. Germline lookup yields CDR1 SNHLY and CDR2 FYNNEI. The CDR3 loop spans 12 amino acids. The CDR3 sequence: CASSGSEDEQFF. CDR3 bases: TGTGCCAGCAGTGGTAGCGAAGATGAGCAGTTCTTC.

The chain employs TRBV7-9 and TRBJ1-2; D gene uncertain. Trimming pared 5 bases from V and 4 bases from J, leaving 20 bases between. CDR3 length equals 16 residues. CDR1 SEHNR and CDR2 FQNEAQ come from the germline V gene (reference sequence). CDR3 in amino acids: CASSPFPRESLYGYTF. CDR3 nucleotides: TGTGCCAGCAGCCCCTTCCCTCGGGAGAGCCTCTATGGCTACACCTTC.

The chain uses TRBV5-6 and TRBJ1-3, with no clear D. Trimming shortened V by 2 bases and J by 0 bases, and 9 bases separated the two germline ends. Germline V gene sequence: CDR1 SGHDT, CDR2 YYEEEE. This CDR3 spans 15 amino acids. The CDR3 spells CASSLTPNSGNTIYF. CDR3 DNA: TGTGCCAGCAGCTTAACTCCCAACTCTGGAAACACCATATATTTT.

This clone has a single count. The rearrangement uses TRBV5-6 and TRBJ1-6, with unresolved D. Trimming cost V 0 bases and J 1 base, with 5 bases left between them. The CDR3 has 15 amino acids. Per the germline V gene, CDR1 is SGHDT and CDR2 is YYEEEE. CDR3 in DNA: TGTGCCAGCAGCTTGGGGCGGTCCTATAATTCACCCCTCCACTTT. Its protein is CASSLGRSYNSPLHF.

The CDR3 protein is CASRLAGSTDTQYF. The CDR3 nucleotides are TGTGCCAGCAGACTAGCGGGGAGCACAGATACGCAGTATTTT. The chain couples TRBV6-5 to TRBJ2-3; 10 bases match TRBD2. The CDR3 contains 14 residues. In germline, CDR1 is MNHEY, CDR2 SVGAGI. V shed 6 bases and J 0 bases; nucleotides not matched to a gene: 0.

V gene TRBV11-1 combines with J gene TRBJ2-5, with no clear D. V dropped 5 bases and J dropped 2 bases, with 15 bases sitting between them. CDR1 and CDR2 from the germline V gene are SGHAT and FQDESV (reference sequence). The CDR3 extends over 15 amino acids. CDR3 coding DNA: TGTGCCAGCAGCCCCCAGTACGGCGGTCAAGAGACCCAGTACTTC. Translated: CASSPQYGGQETQYF.

V gene TRBV3-1 (or the pseudogene TRBV3-2) combines with J gene TRBJ1-3, with TRBD1 as a possible D gene (5 bases). V lost 1 base and J 0 bases, leaving 7 bases between the germline ends. This CDR3 is built from 15 residues. CDR1 and CDR2 from the germline V gene are LGHDT and YNNKEL (reference sequence). The CDR3, as DNA: TGTGCCAGCAGCCAAGGGACATTCTCTGGAAACACCATATATTTT. Protein product: CASSQGTFSGNTIYF.

The chain links TRBV6-5 to TRBJ1-2, with 7 bases aligning to TRBD1. The CDR3 length is 15 residues. V shed 4 bases and J 4 bases; nucleotides not matched to a gene: 9. Germline values: CDR1 MNHEY, CDR2 SVGAGI. CDR3 residues: CASSSGQDAIYGYTF. CDR3 sequence (DNA): TGTGCCAGCAGTTCAGGACAGGACGCTATCTATGGCTACACCTTC.